This T cell receptor beta chain was observed in a study of blood T cell repertoires in COVID-19. Overall study context: Whether acute or convalescent, the COVID-19 samples came from the United States, Italy and Spain.

Authors' processing steps: The assay estimated nucleated cells by amplifying reference gene primers. The repertoire was sequenced with immunoSEQ multiplex PCR; TCRdb's copy has only in-frame clones and lacks some. V and J calls and clone size come straight from that table; D and trimming were deduced from the DNA. The sample has 200,000 to 250,000 clones, about nine tenths seen once; the top ten hold over 3%. Study members were between roughly 18 and 100 years old and lived in some 22 US regions. The sequence derives from a woman aged 40 to 50 with acute COVID-19. Sequenced material: PBMCs or T cells enriched from blood (not recorded which).

CDR3 coding DNA: TGTGCCAGCAGCTTTTCGCAGGGCCGGATCAACTATGGCTACACCTTC. Translating gives CASSFSQGRINYGYTF. The V and J genes are TRBV11-2 and TRBJ1-2, with a tentative D call TRBD1 (5 bases). Looked up from germline, CDR1 is SGHAT and CDR2 is FQNNGV. V dropped 3 bases and J dropped 2 bases, with 16 bases sitting between them. CDR3 length: 16 residues.